This TCR beta chain was sequenced for a study of regulatory T cells in long-lasting Graves disease. Study information: Recently diagnosed Graves' patients had received antithyroid drugs for under 3 months. Broader study findings: There was favoring of TRBV28, TRBJ1-2 and TRBJ2-5 in persistent disease.

This CDR3 has 13 residues. From germline, CDR1 is LGHDT and CDR2 YNNKEL (reference sequence). In this sample, this clonotype turned up a few times. Its antigen remains unidentified. The junction differs from germline at one of its ends, possibly a read error. To make TCR beta libraries, researchers used iRepertoire HTBI primers and Arm-PCR of CDR3 regions. Using its own MiXCR run on the multiplex PCR reads, TCRdb lists one record per CDR3 protein. This table has about 440,000 distinct CDR3 sequences, about 15% appearing once. The time point was: newly diagnosed GD, antithyroid drugs for less than 3 months. Preparation of the TCR library used RNA extracted from PBMCs. These data were likewise used in another study, on T cells in Graves' hyperthyroidism and ophthalmopathy. As that report states: Blood held most thyroid clonotypes expanded above 0.001 frequency.

The material was peripheral blood mononuclear cells (PBMCs), obtained at new diagnosis, from a patient treated with antithyroid drugs. The V call is TRBV3-1, the J call TRBJ1-4; D is perhaps TRBD1 (5 bases). This clonotype originated in a woman aged 18-35 years with Graves disease. CDR3: CASSHQNDAGFHF. The CDR3, as DNA: TGTGCCAGCAGCCATCAAAACGACGCAGGGTTCCATTTT.